This T cell receptor (beta chain) was documented in a study of blood T cell repertoires in COVID-19. As for the study in general: Donors in the United States, Italy and Spain gave samples during acute or convalescent COVID-19.

In this sample, this clone turned up a few times. V dropped 5 bases and J dropped 3 bases, with 10 bases sitting between them. This CDR3 has 13 residues. Per germline, CDR1 MNHEY and CDR2 SVGAGI. Authors' processing steps: The assay estimated nucleated cells by amplifying reference gene primers. The method was immunoSEQ multiplex PCR; TCRdb's version includes in-frame clones alone and lacks a portion of them. From that table come the V and J calls and clone size; the DNA was used to work out D and trimming. This sample carries fewer than 250,000 clones, around 91% of them seen once, and the ten largest clones take 4.5% to 5.5%.

V is TRBV6-5 and J is TRBJ1-2; possible D gene TRBD1, 5 bases. The TCR originated in a woman between 40 and 55 years old with acute or convalescent COVID-19. The material sequenced was peripheral blood. CDR3 residues: CASSRQTDYGYTF. The CDR3 DNA sequence: TGTGCCAGCAGTCGCCAGACAGACTATGGCTACACCTTC.